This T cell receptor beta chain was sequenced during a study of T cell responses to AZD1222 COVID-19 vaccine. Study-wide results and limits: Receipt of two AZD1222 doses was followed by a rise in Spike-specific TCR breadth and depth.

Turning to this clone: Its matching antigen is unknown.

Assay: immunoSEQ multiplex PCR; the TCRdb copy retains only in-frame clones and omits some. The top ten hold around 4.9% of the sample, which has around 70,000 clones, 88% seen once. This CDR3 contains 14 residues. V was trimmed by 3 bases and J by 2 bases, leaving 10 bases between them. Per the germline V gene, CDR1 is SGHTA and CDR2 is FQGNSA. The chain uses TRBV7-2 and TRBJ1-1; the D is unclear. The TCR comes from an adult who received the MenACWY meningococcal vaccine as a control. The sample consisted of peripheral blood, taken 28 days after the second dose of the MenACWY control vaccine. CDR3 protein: CASSFAGPNTEAFF. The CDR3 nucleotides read TGTGCCAGCAGCTTTGCCGGGCCTAACACTGAAGCTTTCTTT.